The entry that follows covers one TCR beta chain sequence. The source of the sample is a study of blood T cell repertoires in COVID-19. Whole-study context: Acute and convalescent COVID-19 samples came from the United States, Italy and Spain. From T cells, B-cell-depleted T cells, or PBMCs came the material, which was cDNA or gDNA.

Per the germline V gene, CDR1 is MNHNS and CDR2 is SASEGT. J was trimmed by 1 base and V by 4 bases; bases with no gene match: 7. There are 17 residues in the CDR3. In the authors' workflow: Reference gene primer amplification gave estimated nucleated cell counts. Assay: immunoSEQ multiplex PCR; the TCRdb copy retains only in-frame clones and omits some. That table is the source of V, J and clone size, and D and trimming were worked out from the DNA. The profile covers around 24,000 clones, with roughly 90% appearing a single time and about 11% taken by the ten largest. Sequenced: peripheral blood. This chain uses TRBV6-1 with TRBJ2-3; 11 nucleotides line up with TRBD2. This clonotype was obtained from a man between 65 and 85 years old with acute or convalescent COVID-19. The CDR3 DNA is TGTGCCAGCAGTGGTCCGTTTAGCGGGAGGGGCACAGATACGCAGTATTTT. Its translation is CASSGPFSGRGTDTQYF.